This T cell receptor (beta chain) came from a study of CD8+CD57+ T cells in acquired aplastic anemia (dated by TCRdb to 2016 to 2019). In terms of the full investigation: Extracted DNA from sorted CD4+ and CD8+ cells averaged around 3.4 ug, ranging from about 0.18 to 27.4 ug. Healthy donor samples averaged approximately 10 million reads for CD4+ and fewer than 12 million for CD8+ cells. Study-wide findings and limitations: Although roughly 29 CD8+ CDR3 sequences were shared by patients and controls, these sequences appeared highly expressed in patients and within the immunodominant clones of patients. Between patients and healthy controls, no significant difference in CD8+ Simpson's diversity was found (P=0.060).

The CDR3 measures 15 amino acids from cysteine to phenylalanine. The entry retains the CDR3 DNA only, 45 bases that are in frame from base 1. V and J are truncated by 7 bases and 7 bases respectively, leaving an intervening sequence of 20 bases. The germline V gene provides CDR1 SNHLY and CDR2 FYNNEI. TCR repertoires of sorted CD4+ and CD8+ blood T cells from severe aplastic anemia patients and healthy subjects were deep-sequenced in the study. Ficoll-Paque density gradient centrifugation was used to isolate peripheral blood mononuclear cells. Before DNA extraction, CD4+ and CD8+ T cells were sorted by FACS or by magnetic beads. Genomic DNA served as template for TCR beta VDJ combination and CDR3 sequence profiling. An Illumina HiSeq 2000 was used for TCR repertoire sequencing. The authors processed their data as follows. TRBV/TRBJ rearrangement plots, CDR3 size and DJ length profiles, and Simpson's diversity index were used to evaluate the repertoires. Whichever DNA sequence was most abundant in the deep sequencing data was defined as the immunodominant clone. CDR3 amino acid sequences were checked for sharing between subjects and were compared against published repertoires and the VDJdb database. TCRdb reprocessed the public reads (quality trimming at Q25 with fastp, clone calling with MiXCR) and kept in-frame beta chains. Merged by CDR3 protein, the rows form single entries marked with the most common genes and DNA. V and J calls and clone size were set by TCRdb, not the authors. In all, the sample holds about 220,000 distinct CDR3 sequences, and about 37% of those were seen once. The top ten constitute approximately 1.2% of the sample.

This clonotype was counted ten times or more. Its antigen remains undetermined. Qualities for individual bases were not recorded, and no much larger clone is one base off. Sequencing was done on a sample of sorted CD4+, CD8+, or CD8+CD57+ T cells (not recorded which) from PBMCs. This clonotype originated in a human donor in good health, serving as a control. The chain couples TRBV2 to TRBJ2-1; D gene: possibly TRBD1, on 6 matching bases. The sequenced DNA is TGTGCCAGCATCTTTCGGACCCTAAGGGGGAATGAGCAGTTCTTC. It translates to CASIFRTLRGNEQFF.